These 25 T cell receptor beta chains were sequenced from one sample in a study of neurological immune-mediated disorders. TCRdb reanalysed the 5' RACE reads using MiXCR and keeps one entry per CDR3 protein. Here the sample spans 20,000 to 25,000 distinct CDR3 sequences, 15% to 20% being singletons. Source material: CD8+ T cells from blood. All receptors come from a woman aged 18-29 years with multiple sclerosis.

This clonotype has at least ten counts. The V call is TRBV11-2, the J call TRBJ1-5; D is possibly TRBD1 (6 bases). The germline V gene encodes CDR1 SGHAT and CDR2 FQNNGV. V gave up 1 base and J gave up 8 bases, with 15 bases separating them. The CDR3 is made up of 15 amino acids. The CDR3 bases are TGTGCCAGCAGCTTAGGAGAGGGGGATACGGAGCCCCAGCATTTT. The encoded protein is CASSLGEGDTEPQHF.

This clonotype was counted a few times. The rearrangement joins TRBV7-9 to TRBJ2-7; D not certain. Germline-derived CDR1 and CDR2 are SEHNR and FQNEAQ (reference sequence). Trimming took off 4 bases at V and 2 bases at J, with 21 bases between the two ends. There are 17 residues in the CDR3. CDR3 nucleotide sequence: TGTGCCAGCAGCTACCCAAATGGCCTGCCCGTTACCTACGAGCAGTACTTC. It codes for CASSYPNGLPVTYEQYF.

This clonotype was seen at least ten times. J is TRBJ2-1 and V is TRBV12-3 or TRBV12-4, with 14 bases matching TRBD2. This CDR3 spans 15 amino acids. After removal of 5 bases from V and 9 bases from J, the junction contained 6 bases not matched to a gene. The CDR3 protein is CASSAGTSGSGEQFF. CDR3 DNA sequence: TGTGCCAGCAGTGCCGGGACTAGCGGGAGTGGTGAGCAGTTCTTC.

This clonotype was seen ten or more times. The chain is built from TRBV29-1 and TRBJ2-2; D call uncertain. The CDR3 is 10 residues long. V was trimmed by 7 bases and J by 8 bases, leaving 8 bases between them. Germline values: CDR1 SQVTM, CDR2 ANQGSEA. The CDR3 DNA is TGCAGCGGTGGTGATGGGGAGCTGTTTTTT. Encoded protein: CSGGDGELFF.

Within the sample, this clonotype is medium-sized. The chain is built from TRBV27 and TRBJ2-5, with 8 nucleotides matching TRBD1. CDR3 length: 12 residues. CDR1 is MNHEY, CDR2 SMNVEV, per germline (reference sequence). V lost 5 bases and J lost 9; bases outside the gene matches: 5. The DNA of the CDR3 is TGTGCCAGCAGTGATCCAGGGGGCCCCCAGTACTTC. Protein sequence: CASSDPGGPQYF.

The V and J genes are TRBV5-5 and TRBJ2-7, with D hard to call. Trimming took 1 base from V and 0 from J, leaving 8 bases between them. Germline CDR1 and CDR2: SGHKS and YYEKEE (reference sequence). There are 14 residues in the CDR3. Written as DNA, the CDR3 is TGTGCCAGCAGCTTGACCGGGCCCTCCTACGAGCAGTACGTC. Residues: CASSLTGPSYEQYV.

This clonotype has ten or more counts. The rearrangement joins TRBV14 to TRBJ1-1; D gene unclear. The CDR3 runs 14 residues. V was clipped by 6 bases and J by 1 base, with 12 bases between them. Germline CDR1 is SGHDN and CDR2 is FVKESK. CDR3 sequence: CASRTWERNTEAFF. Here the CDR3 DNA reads TGTGCCAGCAGGACGTGGGAGAGGAACACTGAAGCTTTCTTT.

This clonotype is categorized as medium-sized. The CDR3 is CASSYRRDTRSPLHF. CDR3 DNA sequence: TGTGCCAGCAGTTACAGACGGGACACCCGTTCACCCCTCCACTTT. The rearrangement links TRBV6-5 to TRBJ1-6, with D possibly being TRBD1 (6 bases). Germline CDR1 and CDR2: MNHEY and SVGAGI. This CDR3 region has 15 residues. Trimming left V 2 bases short and J 9 bases short, with 14 bases between.

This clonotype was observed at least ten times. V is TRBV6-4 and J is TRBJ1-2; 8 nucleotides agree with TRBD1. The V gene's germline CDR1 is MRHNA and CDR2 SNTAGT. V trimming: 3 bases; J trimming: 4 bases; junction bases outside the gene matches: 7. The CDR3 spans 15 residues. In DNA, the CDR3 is TGTGCCAGCAGTGAAGGGTCAGGGGGCTCCTATGGCTACACCTTC. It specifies CASSEGSGGSYGYTF.

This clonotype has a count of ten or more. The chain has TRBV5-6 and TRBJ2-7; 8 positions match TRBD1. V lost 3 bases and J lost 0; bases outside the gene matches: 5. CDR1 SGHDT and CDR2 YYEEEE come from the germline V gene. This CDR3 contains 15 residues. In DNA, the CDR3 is TGTGCCAGCAGCTCCACAGGGGGTTCCTCCTACGAGCAGTACTTC. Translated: CASSSTGGSSYEQYF. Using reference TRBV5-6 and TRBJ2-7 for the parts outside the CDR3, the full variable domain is DAGVTQSPTHLIKTRGQQVTLRCSPKSGHDTVSWYQQALGQGPQFIFQYYEEEERQRGNFPDRFSGHQFPNYSSELNVNALLLGDSALYLCASSSTGGSSYEQYFGPGTRLTVT.

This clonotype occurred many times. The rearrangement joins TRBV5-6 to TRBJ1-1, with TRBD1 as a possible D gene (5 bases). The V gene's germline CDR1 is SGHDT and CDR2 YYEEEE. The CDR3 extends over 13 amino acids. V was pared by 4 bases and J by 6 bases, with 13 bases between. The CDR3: CASSPTGTAEAFF. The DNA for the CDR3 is TGTGCCAGCAGCCCTACAGGAACCGCTGAAGCTTTCTTT.

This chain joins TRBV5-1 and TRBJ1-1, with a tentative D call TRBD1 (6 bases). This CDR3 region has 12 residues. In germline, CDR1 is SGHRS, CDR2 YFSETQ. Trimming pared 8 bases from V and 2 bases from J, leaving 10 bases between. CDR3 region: CASLTGNTEAFF. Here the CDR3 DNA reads TGCGCCAGTCTGACAGGCAACACTGAAGCTTTCTTT.

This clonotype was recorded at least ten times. The CDR3 sequence is CASSSTTGELFF. For the CDR3, the DNA is TGTGCCAGTAGTTCCACCACCGGGGAGCTGTTTTTT. The chain carries TRBV19 and TRBJ2-2; D unclear. The germline V gene encodes CDR1 LNHDA and CDR2 SQIVND (reference sequence). Trimming took 5 bases from V and 4 from J, leaving 5 bases between them. The CDR3 has 12 residues.

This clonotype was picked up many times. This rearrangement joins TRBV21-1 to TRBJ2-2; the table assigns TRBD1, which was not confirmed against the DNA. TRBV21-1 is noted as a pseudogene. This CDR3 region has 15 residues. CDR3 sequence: CASSTLTGGTGELFF. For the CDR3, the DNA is TGTGCCAGCAGCACTTTGACAGGGGGCACCGGGGAGCTGTTTTTT.

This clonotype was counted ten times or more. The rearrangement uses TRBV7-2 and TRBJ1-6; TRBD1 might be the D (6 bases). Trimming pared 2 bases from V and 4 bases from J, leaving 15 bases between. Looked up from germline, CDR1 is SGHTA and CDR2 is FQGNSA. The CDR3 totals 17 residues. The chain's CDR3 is CASSLLYAGQYNSPLHF. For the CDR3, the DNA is TGTGCCAGCAGCTTATTATACGCGGGACAATATAATTCACCCCTCCACTTT.

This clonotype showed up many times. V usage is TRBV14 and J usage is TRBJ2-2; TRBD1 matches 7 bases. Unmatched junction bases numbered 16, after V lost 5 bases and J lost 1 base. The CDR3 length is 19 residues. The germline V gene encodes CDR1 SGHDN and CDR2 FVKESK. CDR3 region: CASSFDIGQAQMNTGELFF. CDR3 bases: TGTGCCAGCAGCTTCGATATCGGACAGGCCCAAATGAACACCGGGGAGCTGTTTTTT.

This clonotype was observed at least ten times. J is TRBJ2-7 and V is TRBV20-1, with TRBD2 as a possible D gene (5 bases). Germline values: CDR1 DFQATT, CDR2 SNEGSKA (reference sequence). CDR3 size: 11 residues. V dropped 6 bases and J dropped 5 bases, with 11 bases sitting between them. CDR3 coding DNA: TGCAGTGCGACCTCCGGGGACGAGCAGTACGTC. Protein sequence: CSATSGDEQYV.

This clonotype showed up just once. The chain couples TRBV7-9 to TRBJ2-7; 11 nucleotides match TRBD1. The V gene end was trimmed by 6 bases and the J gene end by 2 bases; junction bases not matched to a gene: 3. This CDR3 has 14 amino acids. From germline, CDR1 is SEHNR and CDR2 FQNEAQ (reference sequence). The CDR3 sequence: CASRSGQGAYEQYF. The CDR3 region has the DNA TGTGCCAGCAGGTCGGGACAGGGGGCCTACGAGCAGTACTTC.

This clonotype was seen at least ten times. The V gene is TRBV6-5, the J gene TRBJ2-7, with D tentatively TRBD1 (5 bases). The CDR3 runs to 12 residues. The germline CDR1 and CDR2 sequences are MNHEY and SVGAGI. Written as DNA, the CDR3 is TGTGCTGTGGGGCAGTCGGTTTACGAGCAGTACTTC. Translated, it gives CAVGQSVYEQYF.

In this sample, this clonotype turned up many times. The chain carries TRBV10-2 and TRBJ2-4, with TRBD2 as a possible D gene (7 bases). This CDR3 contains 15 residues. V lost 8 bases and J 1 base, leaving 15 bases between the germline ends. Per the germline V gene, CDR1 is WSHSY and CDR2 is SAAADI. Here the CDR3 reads CASRGGGAAKNIQYF. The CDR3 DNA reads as TGCGCCAGCCGAGGGGGGGGGGCGGCCAAAAACATTCAGTACTTC.

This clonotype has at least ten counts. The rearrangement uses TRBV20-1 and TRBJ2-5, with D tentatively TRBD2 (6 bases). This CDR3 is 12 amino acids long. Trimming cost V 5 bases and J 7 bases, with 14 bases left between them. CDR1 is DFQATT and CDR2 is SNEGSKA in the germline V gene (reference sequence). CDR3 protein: CSARSGYGTQYF. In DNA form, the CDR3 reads TGCAGTGCTCGTAGCGGTTATGGGACCCAGTACTTC.

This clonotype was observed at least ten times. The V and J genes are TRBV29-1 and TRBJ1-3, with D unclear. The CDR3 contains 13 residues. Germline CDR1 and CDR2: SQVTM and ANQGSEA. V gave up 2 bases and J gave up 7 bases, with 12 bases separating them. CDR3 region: CSVEFGITNTIYF. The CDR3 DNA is TGCAGCGTTGAATTTGGAATAACGAACACCATATATTTT.

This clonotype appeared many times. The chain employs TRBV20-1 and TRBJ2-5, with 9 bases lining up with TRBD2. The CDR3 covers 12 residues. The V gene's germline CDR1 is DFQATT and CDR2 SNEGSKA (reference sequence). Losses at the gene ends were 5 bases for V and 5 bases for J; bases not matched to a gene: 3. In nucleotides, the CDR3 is TGCAGTGCTGGGACTAGCTGGGAGACCCAGTACTTC. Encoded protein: CSAGTSWETQYF.

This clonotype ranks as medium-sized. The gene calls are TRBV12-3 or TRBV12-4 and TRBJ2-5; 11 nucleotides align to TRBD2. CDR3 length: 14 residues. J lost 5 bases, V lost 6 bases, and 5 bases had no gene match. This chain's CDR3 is CASRPSGRWETQYF. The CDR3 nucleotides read TGTGCCAGCAGACCTAGCGGGAGGTGGGAGACCCAGTACTTC.

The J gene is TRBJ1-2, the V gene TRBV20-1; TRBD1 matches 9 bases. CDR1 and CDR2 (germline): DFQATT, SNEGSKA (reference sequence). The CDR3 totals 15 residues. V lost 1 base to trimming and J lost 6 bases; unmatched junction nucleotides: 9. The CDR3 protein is CSARAPGDRVDGYTF. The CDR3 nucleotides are TGCAGTGCTAGAGCGCCCGGGGACAGGGTAGATGGCTACACCTTC.